What follows are 15 T cell receptor beta chains derived from one specimen sequenced in a study of T cell repertoires in cytomegalovirus infection. TCRdb recomputed calls from the reads with MiXCR, one row per CDR3 protein. The sample consists of 450,000 to 650,000 distinct CDR3 sequences, roughly 43% of them appearing once. No antigen has been identified for these receptors. Material: cultured PBMCs, obtained from culture after CMV antigen stimulation. These receptors all come from a human donor in good health (CMV status not recorded). Some clones in this sample may be carry-over from other donors' samples.

The chain couples TRBV7-9 to TRBJ2-6, with TRBD1 identical over 7 bases. Trimming took 2 bases from V and 5 from J; bases not matched to a gene: 3. The length of the CDR3 is 15 residues. The V gene's germline CDR1 is SEHNR and CDR2 FQNEAQ (reference sequence). The CDR3 DNA reads as TGTGCCAGCAGCTTACGACAGGGCTGGGCCAACGTCCTGACTTTC. It specifies CASSLRQGWANVLTF.

The table lists this clonotype with many counts. This chain joins TRBV7-2 and TRBJ2-5, with D perhaps given as TRBD1 or TRBD2 (6 bases each). V was pared by 4 bases and J by 5 bases, with 20 bases between. The CDR3 has 16 residues. Looked up from germline, CDR1 is SGHTA and CDR2 is FQGNSA. The CDR3 DNA is TGTGCCAGCAGCTACTCGGGGCGCCGGGGGCGGGAGACCCAGTACTTC. Amino acids: CASSYSGRRGRETQYF.

In its sample, this clonotype was seen a few times. The genes are TRBV28 and TRBJ2-1; no firm D call. The CDR3 extends over 15 amino acids. V was trimmed by 5 bases and J by 4 bases, leaving 15 bases between them. Germline assignment: CDR1 MDHEN and CDR2 SYDVKM. This chain's CDR3 is CASSALRSPYNEQFF. CDR3 DNA: TGTGCCAGCAGTGCGTTGAGATCTCCATACAATGAGCAGTTCTTC.

This clonotype showed up just a few times. This chain joins TRBV28 and TRBJ2-5; the match to TRBD2 covers 11 bases. There are 15 residues in the CDR3. The J segment lost 1 base and the V segment lost 7 bases, leaving 5 bases of the junction unmatched. Germline V lookup: CDR1 MDHEN, CDR2 SYDVKM. Written as DNA, the CDR3 is TGTGCCAGCACAACTAGCGGGGGAACCCAAGAGACCCAGTACTTC. Its translation: CASTTSGGTQETQYF.

In its sample, this clonotype was seen a few times. The chain uses TRBV7-8 and TRBJ2-7; TRBD2 agrees at 7 bases. J lost 4 bases, V lost 5 bases, and 14 bases had no gene match. This CDR3 spans 16 amino acids. Germline lookup yields CDR1 SGHVS and CDR2 FQNEAQ. The CDR3: CASSPFQYRAGYEQYF. CDR3 coding DNA: TGTGCCAGCAGCCCATTCCAGTATCGAGCGGGATACGAGCAGTACTTC.

This clonotype has a handful of counts. The V call is TRBV20-1, the J call TRBJ2-7; possible D gene TRBD2, 5 bases. Germline CDR1 DFQATT, CDR2 SNEGSKA (reference sequence). V was clipped by 3 bases and J by 2 bases, with 14 bases between them. This CDR3 is 14 amino acids long. CDR3 protein: CSARALANTYEQYF. As DNA, the CDR3 is TGCAGTGCTAGGGCATTAGCGAATACCTACGAGCAGTACTTC.

This sequence joins TRBV20-1 and TRBJ2-6; D gene ambiguous. CDR1 and CDR2 from the germline V gene are DFQATT and SNEGSKA (reference sequence). CDR3 length: 16 amino acids. Trimming pared 2 bases from V and 2 bases from J, leaving 13 bases between. CDR3 sequence: CSARRLVSPGANVLTF. Here the CDR3 DNA reads TGCAGTGCTAGAAGATTGGTTTCACCTGGGGCCAACGTCCTGACTTTC.

This clonotype was picked up a small number of times. The chain recombines TRBV12-3 or TRBV12-4 with TRBJ1-4; 8 positions match TRBD1. V shed 6 bases, J shed 8 bases, and the junction held 5 bases outside the gene matches. This CDR3 is built from 13 residues. CDR3 DNA: TGTGCCAGCAGGAACCACAGGGGGGAAAAACTGTTTTTT. This sequence encodes CASRNHRGEKLFF.

The CDR3 reads CASSYRGRINTGELFF. CDR3 nucleotides: TGTGCCAGCAGTTACCGGGGCCGTATAAACACCGGGGAGCTGTTTTTT. This chain joins TRBV6-2 or TRBV6-3 and TRBJ2-2; tentatively, D is TRBD1 or TRBD2 (5 bases each). Germline CDR1 is MNHEY and CDR2 is SVGEGT. V was pared by 2 bases and J by 2 bases, with 12 bases between. This CDR3 has 16 residues.

The chain couples TRBV7-2 to TRBJ2-7; 11 bases are shared with TRBD2. CDR1 is SGHTA, CDR2 FQGNSA, per germline. The V and J ends lost 1 base and 5 bases, in that order; junction bases with no gene match: 4. This CDR3 region has 15 residues. The CDR3 loop reads CASSLVGTSGDEQYF. CDR3 nucleotides: TGTGCCAGCAGCTTAGTAGGGACTAGCGGCGACGAGCAGTACTTC.

The chain is built from TRBV5-4 and TRBJ2-4; unclear D gene. Germline V gene data show CDR1 as SGHNT and CDR2 as YYREEE (reference sequence). The CDR3 runs to 11 residues. Trimming pared 4 bases from V and 13 bases from J, leaving 12 bases between. The chain's CDR3 is CASSMDGKQYF. Here the CDR3 DNA reads TGTGCCAGCAGCATGGACGGTAAACAGTACTTC.

This clonotype has only a few counts. The chain couples TRBV7-9 to TRBJ1-1; D uncertain. Trimming cost V 5 bases and J 1 base, with 14 bases left between them. CDR1 is SEHNR and CDR2 is FQNEAQ in the germline V gene (reference sequence). The CDR3 is made up of 15 amino acids. CDR3 protein: CASSVNNKPNTEAFF. The CDR3 nucleotides read TGTGCCAGCAGCGTAAACAACAAACCGAACACTGAAGCTTTCTTT.

V usage is TRBV7-2 and J usage is TRBJ1-1, with no clear D. V was cut by 5 bases and J by 3 bases, with 16 bases left in between. This CDR3 is 15 amino acids long. Germline CDR1 SGHTA, CDR2 FQGNSA. The CDR3 sequence: CASSARLSGYTEAFF. The DNA of the CDR3 is TGTGCCAGCAGCGCACGCTTATCGGGTTACACTGAAGCTTTCTTT.

This clonotype has a handful of counts. V gene TRBV6-2 or TRBV6-3 combines with J gene TRBJ2-3; 7 positions match TRBD2. J was trimmed by 3 bases and V by 7 bases; bases with no gene match: 19. Germline values: CDR1 MNHEY, CDR2 SVGEGT. This CDR3 spans 18 amino acids. As DNA, the CDR3 is TGTGCCAGCACCCTGAGTCCCGCGGGAGAGGGAGAGACAGATACGCAGTATTTT. Its translation is CASTLSPAGEGETDTQYF.

V and J are TRBV7-2 and TRBJ2-7; tentatively, D is TRBD2 (6 bases). V was pared by 8 bases and J by 6 bases, with 17 bases between. The CDR3 is 13 residues long. The germline V gene encodes CDR1 SGHTA and CDR2 FQGNSA. The CDR3 DNA reads TGTGCCAGCTCCCTAGCGTACCGGGGCGAGCAGTACTTC. Amino acids: CASSLAYRGEQYF.